This paragraph covers one T cell receptor (beta chain) sequence. This entry belongs to a study of blood T cell repertoires in COVID-19. In the study overall: The origin of the acute and convalescent COVID-19 samples was the United States, Italy and Spain. The cDNA or gDNA used as material had been derived from T cells, B-cell-depleted T cells, or PBMCs.

The authors' processing: It was from reference gene primer amplification that nucleated cell counts were estimated. Only in-frame clones appear in the TCRdb table, and some are missing; sequencing was by immunoSEQ multiplex PCR. The V and J calls and clone size are taken from that table; D and trimming were inferred from the DNA. This table has tens of thousands of clones, 80% to 90% appearing once. The CDR3 is made up of 14 amino acids. Looked up from germline, CDR1 is SNHLY and CDR2 is FYNNEI. The V gene end was trimmed by 6 bases and the J gene end by 3 bases; junction bases not matched to a gene: 8.

This sequence originates from an elderly woman with active or convalescent COVID-19. The sample was peripheral blood. This sequence joins TRBV2 and TRBJ2-7; TRBD1 matches at 7 bases. As DNA, the CDR3 is TGTGCCAGCAGGCCGGGACAGACCGTCTACGAGCAGTACTTC. Its protein is CASRPGQTVYEQYF.